This is a list of T cell receptor beta chains from one sample in a study of shared clonotypes between healthy human individuals. Profiling relied on immunoSEQ multiplex PCR, and the TCRdb table lists in-frame clones only, not all of them. The sample lists approximately 2.5 million clones; approximately 93% were seen once. The sample comprised naive CD4+ T cells from PBMCs. The receptors were gathered from a man aged 18 to 29 in good health. Some clones in this sample may be carry-over from other donors' samples. The CDR3 runs from the conserved cysteine through the conserved F or W. Fields, in order: D gene, V gene, J gene, clone size, CDR3 DNA, CDR3 protein. D genes are given only for firm matches. Where a row states a size, it is once, few, many or the class of an expanded clone; other rows omit it.

d_call: NA
v_call: TRBV18
j_call: TRBJ2-7
clone_size: NA
cdr3_nt: TGTGCCAGCTCAGGCCGGGACCCTTCCTACGAGCAGTACTTC
cdr3_aa: CASSGRDPSYEQYF

d_call: TRBD1
v_call: TRBV5-1
j_call: TRBJ2-2
clone_size: NA
cdr3_nt: TGCGCCAGCAGCCCCGGACAGGGTCGAGGAACCGGGGAGCTGTTTTTT
cdr3_aa: CASSPGQGRGTGELFF

d_call: TRBD2
v_call: TRBV10-3
j_call: TRBJ2-7
clone_size: NA
cdr3_nt: TGTGCCATCAGTGAGGGGACTAGCAGGTACGAGCAGTACTTC
cdr3_aa: CAISEGTSRYEQYF

d_call: TRBD2
v_call: TRBV28
j_call: TRBJ2-1
clone_size: NA
cdr3_nt: TGTGCCAGCAGGGGGGGACTAAAGTACAATGAGCAGTTCTTC
cdr3_aa: CASRGGLKYNEQFF

d_call: NA
v_call: TRBV5-6
j_call: TRBJ1-2
clone_size: NA
cdr3_nt: TGTGCCAGCAGCCCGGACAGTAAGTATGCCTACACCTTC
cdr3_aa: CASSPDSKYAYTF

d_call: NA
v_call: TRBV9
j_call: TRBJ2-3
clone_size: once
cdr3_nt: TGTGCCAGCAGCGTACGGGGTCTTGATACGCAGTATTTT
cdr3_aa: CASSVRGLDTQYF

d_call: TRBD2
v_call: TRBV11-2
j_call: TRBJ2-1
clone_size: NA
cdr3_nt: TGTGCCAGCAGCTTAGGGCTAGCGGGACGGACCTCCTACAATGAGCAGTTCTTC
cdr3_aa: CASSLGLAGRTSYNEQFF

d_call: TRBD1
v_call: TRBV18
j_call: TRBJ1-5
clone_size: NA
cdr3_nt: TGTGCCAGCTCACAAAGGACAGGGACAGGGGGCAGTCAGCCCCAGCATTTT
cdr3_aa: CASSQRTGTGGSQPQHF

d_call: NA
v_call: TRBV2
j_call: TRBJ1-5
clone_size: NA
cdr3_nt: TGTGCCTCCTCCTACAGCGAAAATCAGCCCCAGCATTTT
cdr3_aa: CASSYSENQPQHF

d_call: TRBD1
v_call: TRBV7-9
j_call: TRBJ2-7
clone_size: NA
cdr3_nt: TGTGCCAGCAGCTTAGACCTTGGACAGGGGTCCTACGAGCAGTACTTC
cdr3_aa: CASSLDLGQGSYEQYF

d_call: TRBD2
v_call: TRBV27
j_call: TRBJ2-1
clone_size: NA
cdr3_nt: TGTGCCAGCAGTTTACTAGCGGGAGCTGGGTACAATGAGCAGTTCTTC
cdr3_aa: CASSLLAGAGYNEQFF

d_call: NA
v_call: TRBV4-3
j_call: TRBJ2-3
clone_size: NA
cdr3_nt: TGCGCCAGCAGCCCCACTCTTTTTAATCTAGCCGCAGATACGCAGTATTTT
cdr3_aa: CASSPTLFNLAADTQYF

d_call: NA
v_call: TRBV5-4
j_call: TRBJ2-5
clone_size: NA
cdr3_nt: TGTGCCAGCAGCTTTGGGGGTGGCGGGGAGACCCAGTACTTC
cdr3_aa: CASSFGGGGETQYF

d_call: NA
v_call: TRBV18
j_call: TRBJ2-1
clone_size: NA
cdr3_nt: TGTGCCAGCTCACCCCCCGGGGAGACCCAAGGGTTCTTC
cdr3_aa: CASSPPGETQGFF

d_call: TRBD2
v_call: TRBV11-2
j_call: TRBJ2-1
clone_size: few
cdr3_nt: TGTGCCAGCAGCTTATACGGCGGGAGCTCGGTTAGTGAGCAGTTCTTC
cdr3_aa: CASSLYGGSSVSEQFF

d_call: NA
v_call: TRBV4-1
j_call: TRBJ1-6
clone_size: NA
cdr3_nt: TGCGCCAGCAGCCAAGTTAGACAGGTACCTTCAGCCCTCCACTTT
cdr3_aa: CASSQVRQVPSALHF

d_call: TRBD1
v_call: TRBV2
j_call: TRBJ1-2
clone_size: NA
cdr3_nt: TGTGCCAGCAGTGGGGACAGCTATGGCTACACCTTC
cdr3_aa: CASSGDSYGYTF

d_call: NA
v_call: TRBV7-9
j_call: TRBJ1-4
clone_size: NA
cdr3_nt: TGTGCCAGCAGCTTAGGGACCGCGAATGAAAAACTGTTTTTT
cdr3_aa: CASSLGTANEKLFF

d_call: NA
v_call: TRBV6-1
j_call: TRBJ1-4
clone_size: few
cdr3_nt: TGTGCCAGCAATAACAGAGCAACTAATGAAAAACTGTTTTTT
cdr3_aa: CASNNRATNEKLFF

d_call: NA
v_call: TRBV18
j_call: TRBJ1-4
clone_size: NA
cdr3_nt: TGTGCCAGCACCCGGGACGGTAATGAAAAACTGTTTTTT
cdr3_aa: CASTRDGNEKLFF